What follows are 3 T cell receptor beta chains derived from one specimen sequenced in a study of lymphopenia after photon versus proton radiotherapy (dated by TCRdb to between 2019 and 2020). Receptor amplification or capture employed the immunoSEQ multiplex PCR assay. This is the immuneACCESS table as TCRdb keeps it, with only in-frame sequences that have V and J called. A part of the clones is gone; compared with another copy, unresolved V genes explain less than half, and the rest is unexplained. This sample gives 25,000 to 35,000 clones in total; 89% of them show up just once. The top ten clonotypes cover about 6.6% of the sample. The specimen was peripheral blood, collected from a patient treated with proton-based radiotherapy. Receptor source: a woman in her seventies with pancreatic cancer. Some clones in this sample may be carry-over from other donors' samples.

The chain joins TRBV7-6 to TRBJ2-5; the match to TRBD1 covers 7 bases. Unmatched junction bases numbered 5, after V lost 5 bases and J lost 2 bases. The CDR3 totals 14 residues. Germline V CDR1 and CDR2: SGHVS, FNYEAQ. The CDR3 bases are TGTGCCAGCAGCCAGGGACAGATACAAGAGACCCAGTACTTC. This encodes CASSQGQIQETQYF. The entire variable domain, with the rest obtained from reference TRBV7-6 and TRBJ2-5, is as follows: GAGVSQSPRYKVTKRGQDVALRCDPISGHVSLYWYRQALGQGPEFLTYFNYEAQQDKSGLPNDRFSAERPEGSISTLTIQRTEQRDSAMYRCASSQGQIQETQYFGPGTRLLVL.

This clone was detected once. The gene calls are TRBV19 and TRBJ2-5; TRBD2 aligns across 9 bases. Looked up from germline, CDR1 is LNHDA and CDR2 is SQIVND (reference sequence). V was pared by 5 bases and J by 1 base, with 8 bases of the junction left unmatched. The length of the CDR3 is 16 residues. The CDR3 sequence is CASSWDLAGSQETQYF. For the CDR3, the DNA is TGTGCCAGTAGTTGGGATCTAGCGGGAAGCCAAGAGACCCAGTACTTC.

The V and J genes are TRBV5-1 and TRBJ2-3; TRBD1 might be the D (6 bases). This CDR3 is built from 15 residues. The germline V gene encodes CDR1 SGHRS and CDR2 YFSETQ. V lost 0 bases and J lost 2, with 10 bases in between. The CDR3 DNA follows: TGCGCCAGCAGCTTGGTGTCAGGGGACACAGATACGCAGTATTTT. This gives the protein CASSLVSGDTDTQYF. The variable domain in full, with the rest retrieved from reference TRBV5-1 and TRBJ2-3, is KAGVTQTPRYLIKTRGQQVTLSCSPISGHRSVSWYQQTPGQGLQFLFEYFSETQRNKGNFPGRFSGRQFSNSRSEMNVSTLELGDSALYLCASSLVSGDTDTQYFGPGTRLTVL.